This TCR beta chain was observed in a study of T cells in tuberculosis. Broader study findings: Some low-affinity tetramer-binding T cells may be absent from this sample.

The CDR3 runs to 16 residues. Germline V gene data show CDR1 as SSHAT and CDR2 as FNYEAQ (reference sequence). To note about this clone: One junction end disagrees with the germline gene, perhaps due to a read error.

After thawing and overnight rest, PBMC were stained with GMM-loaded CD1B tetramer, viability dye and anti-CD3 for sorting. The lipid loaded on the CD1B tetramers was C32 glucose monomycolate from Rhodococcus equi. TCR-alpha and TCR-beta chains were sequenced unpaired. TCRdb keeps only in-frame clones here, not all; method: immunoSEQ multiplex PCR. The table includes 88,000 or so clones, roughly 93% detected once. V is TRBV7-7 and J is TRBJ2-5; 7 bases are a match to TRBD2. This clonotype was sampled from an adult woman with latent tuberculosis. The sample was CD1b-GMM tetramer-negative cells sorted from PBMCs. The CDR3 DNA reads TGTGCTAGCAGCTTAGGACTAGTAACAGCTGGAGAGACCCAGTACTTC. This translates into CASSLGLVTAGETQYF.